A selection of T cell receptor beta chains follows, all from one sample in a study of vaccination effects on CD4 cells after COVID-19. Only in-frame clones appear in the TCRdb table, and some are missing; sequencing was by immunoSEQ multiplex PCR. The table shows around 40,000 clones, with approximately 67% occurring only once. Their target antigens are unknown. This material consisted of CD4+ T cells from PBMCs cultured without peptide, taken before COVID-19 vaccination. The receptors derive from a human donor who received a COVID-19 vaccine. The CDR3 runs from the conserved cysteine through the conserved F or W. D genes are given only for firm matches. Size values are once, few and many counts, or a class for expanded clones, and some rows have none.

NA	TRBJ1-6	NA	TRBV21-1	CASSKEEDRVYNSPLHF	TGTGCCAGCAGCAAAGAGGAGGACAGGGTGTATAATTCACCCCTCCACTTT
NA	TRBJ2-7	TRBD1	TRBV4-1	CASSQAIRGQASVSQYF	TGCGCCAGCAGCCAAGCGATCAGGGGACAGGCCTCCGTTTCGCAGTACTTC
medium-sized	TRBJ1-2	NA	TRBV5-1	CASSLGGTNYGYTF	TGCGCCAGCAGCTTGGGAGGGACTAACTATGGCTACACCTTC
NA	TRBJ1-6	NA	TRBV27	CASSFQGPNSPLHF	TGTGCCAGCAGTTTCCAGGGACCAAATTCACCCCTCCACTTT
NA	TRBJ2-2	NA	TRBV5-1	CASSLGPGVGELFF	TGCGCCAGCAGCTTGGGACCGGGGGTCGGGGAGCTGTTTTTT
NA	TRBJ1-2	NA	TRBV19	CASRSPGQPLYGYTF	TGTGCCAGTAGATCGCCCGGACAGCCACTATATGGCTACACCTTC
NA	TRBJ1-2	TRBD1	TRBV19	CASSPGTGYDYGYTF	TGTGCCAGTAGTCCGGGGACAGGGTACGACTATGGCTACACCTTC
NA	TRBJ2-3	NA	TRBV19	CASSKNRDSIRADTQYF	TGTGCCAGTAGTAAAAACCGGGACTCAATTCGCGCGGATACGCAGTATTTT
NA	TRBJ2-1	NA	TRBV4-2	CASSQDFEGGAEQFF	TGTGCCAGCAGCCAAGACTTTGAGGGCGGTGCTGAGCAGTTCTTC
NA	TRBJ2-3	NA	TRBV29-1	CSVGLGFPRFTDTQYF	TGCAGCGTTGGGCTGGGTTTCCCGCGATTCACAGATACGCAGTATTTT
NA	TRBJ2-1	NA	TRBV5-1	CASSGQPVNNEQFF	TGCGCCAGCAGCGGTCAACCAGTAAACAATGAGCAGTTCTTC
NA	TRBJ2-7	NA	TRBV11-2	CASSPRTDLYSYEQYF	TGTGCCAGCAGCCCAAGGACGGACCTTTACTCCTACGAGCAGTACTTC
NA	TRBJ2-3	TRBD2	TRBV5-1	CASSGLAGGTDTQYF	TGCGCCAGCAGCGGTCTAGCGGGGGGCACAGATACGCAGTATTTT
NA	TRBJ1-6	NA	TRBV4-1	CASSQRRGSYNSPLHF	TGCGCCAGCAGCCAAAGAAGGGGCTCCTATAATTCACCCCTCCACTTT
NA	TRBJ1-3	NA	TRBV7-8	CASSWWTDRGNTIYF	TGTGCCAGCAGCTGGTGGACAGACCGAGGAAACACCATATATTTT
few	TRBJ2-2	TRBD2	TRBV27	CASRGGETWGRGGELFF	TGTGCCAGCAGGGGAGGGGAAACATGGGGCCGGGGCGGGGAGCTGTTTTTT
NA	TRBJ2-1	NA	TRBV27	CASSPLLSGEQFF	TGTGCCAGCAGTCCCCTCCTTAGTGGTGAGCAGTTCTTC
NA	TRBJ2-7	NA	TRBV11-2	CASSDPGSSLSSYEQYF	TGTGCCAGCAGCGATCCCGGATCCAGCCTCAGCTCCTACGAGCAGTACTTC
NA	TRBJ2-3	NA	TRBV6-5	CASSAHSTDTQYF	TGTGCCAGCAGCGCGCATAGCACAGATACGCAGTATTTT
NA	TRBJ2-3	NA	TRBV25-1	CASSRPGGTDTQYF	TGTGCCAGCAGTCGGCCCGGGGGAACAGATACGCAGTATTTT
NA	TRBJ1-6	NA	TRBV5-6	CASSLRDGDSPLHF	TGTGCCAGCAGCTTGCGGGACGGAGACTCACCCCTCCACTTT
few	TRBJ2-3	NA	TRBV5-4	CASSMTSMRDTQYF	TGTGCCAGCAGCATGACTAGTATGAGAGATACGCAGTATTTT
NA	TRBJ1-3	NA	TRBV19	CASTEDGSSGNTIYF	TGTGCCAGTACCGAAGACGGTTCCTCTGGAAACACCATATATTTT